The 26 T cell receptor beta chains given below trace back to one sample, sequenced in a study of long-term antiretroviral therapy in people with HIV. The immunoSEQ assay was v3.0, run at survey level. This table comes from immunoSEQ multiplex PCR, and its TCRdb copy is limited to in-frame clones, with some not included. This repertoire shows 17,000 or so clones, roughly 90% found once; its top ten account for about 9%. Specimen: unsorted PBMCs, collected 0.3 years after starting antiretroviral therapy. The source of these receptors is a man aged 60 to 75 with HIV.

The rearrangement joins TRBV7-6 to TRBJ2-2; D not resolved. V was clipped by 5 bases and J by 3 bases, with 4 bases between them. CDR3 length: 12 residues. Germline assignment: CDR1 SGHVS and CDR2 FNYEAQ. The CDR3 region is CASSHDTGELFF. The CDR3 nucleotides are TGTGCCAGCAGCCACGACACCGGGGAGCTGTTTTTT.

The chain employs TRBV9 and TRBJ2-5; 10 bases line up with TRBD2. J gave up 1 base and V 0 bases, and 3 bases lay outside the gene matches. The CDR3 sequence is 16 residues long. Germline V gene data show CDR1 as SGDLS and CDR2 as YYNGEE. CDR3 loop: CASSVAPSGSQETQYF. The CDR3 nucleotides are TGTGCCAGCAGCGTAGCTCCTAGCGGGAGCCAAGAGACCCAGTACTTC.

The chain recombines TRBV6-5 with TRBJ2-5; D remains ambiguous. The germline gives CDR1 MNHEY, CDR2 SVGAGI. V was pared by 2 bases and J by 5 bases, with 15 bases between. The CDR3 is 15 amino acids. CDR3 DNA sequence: TGTGCCAGCAGTTACGCAGGCACTCCCGGGGAGACCCAGTACTTC. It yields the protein CASSYAGTPGETQYF.

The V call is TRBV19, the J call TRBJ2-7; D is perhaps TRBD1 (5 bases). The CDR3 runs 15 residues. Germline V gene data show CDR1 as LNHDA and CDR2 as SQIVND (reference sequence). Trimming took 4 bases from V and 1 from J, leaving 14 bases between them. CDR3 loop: CASSRSSRASYEQYF. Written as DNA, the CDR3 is TGTGCCAGTAGTAGATCTTCCAGGGCTTCCTACGAGCAGTACTTC.

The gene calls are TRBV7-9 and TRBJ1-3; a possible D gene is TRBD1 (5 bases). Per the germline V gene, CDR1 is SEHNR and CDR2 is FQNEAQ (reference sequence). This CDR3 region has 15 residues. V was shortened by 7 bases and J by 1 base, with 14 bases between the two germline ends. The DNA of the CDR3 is TGTGCCAGCACCGAAAGCGGGGGGTCTGGAAACACCATATATTTT. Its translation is CASTESGGSGNTIYF.

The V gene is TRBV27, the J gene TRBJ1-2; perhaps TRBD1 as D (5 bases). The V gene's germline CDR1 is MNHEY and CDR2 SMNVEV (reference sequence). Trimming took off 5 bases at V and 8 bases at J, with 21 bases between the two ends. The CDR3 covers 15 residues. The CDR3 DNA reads TGTGCCAGCAGTCCGGACCGATTGGGGCACGGGGGCTACACCTTC. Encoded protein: CASSPDRLGHGGYTF.

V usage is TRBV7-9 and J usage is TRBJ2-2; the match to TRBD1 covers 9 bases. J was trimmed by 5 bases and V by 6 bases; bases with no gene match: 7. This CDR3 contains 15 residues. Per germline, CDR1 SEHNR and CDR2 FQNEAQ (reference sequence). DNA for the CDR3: TGTGCCAGCAGTCGAATACAGGGGGCTACCGGGGAGCTGTTTTTT. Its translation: CASSRIQGATGELFF.

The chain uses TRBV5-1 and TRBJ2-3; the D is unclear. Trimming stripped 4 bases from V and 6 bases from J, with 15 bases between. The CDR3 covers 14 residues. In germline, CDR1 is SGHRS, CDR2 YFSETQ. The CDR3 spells CASSPAVDADTQYF. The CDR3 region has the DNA TGCGCCAGCAGCCCCGCCGTGGACGCCGATACGCAGTATTTT.

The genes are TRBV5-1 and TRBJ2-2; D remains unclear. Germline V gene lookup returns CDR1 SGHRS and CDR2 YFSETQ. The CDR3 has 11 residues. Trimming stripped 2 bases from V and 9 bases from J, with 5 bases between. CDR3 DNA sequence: TGCGCCAGCAGCTTATCTTGGGAGCTGTTTTTT. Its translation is CASSLSWELFF.

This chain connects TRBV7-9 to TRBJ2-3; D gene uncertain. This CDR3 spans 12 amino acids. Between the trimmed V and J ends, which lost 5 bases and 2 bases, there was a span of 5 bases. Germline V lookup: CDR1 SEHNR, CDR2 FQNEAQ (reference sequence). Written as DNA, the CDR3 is TGTGCCAGCAGCCAGTACACAGATACGCAGTATTTT. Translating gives CASSQYTDTQYF.

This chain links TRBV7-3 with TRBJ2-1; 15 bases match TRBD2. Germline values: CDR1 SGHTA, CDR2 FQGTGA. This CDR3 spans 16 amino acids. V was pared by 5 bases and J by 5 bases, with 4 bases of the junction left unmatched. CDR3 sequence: CASSRGLAGGDNEQFF. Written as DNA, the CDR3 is TGTGCCAGCAGCCGCGGACTAGCGGGAGGGGACAATGAGCAGTTCTTC.

The CDR3 DNA is TGTGCCAGCAGCATTGGGGGGATGGATGAAAAACTGTTTTTT. This translates into CASSIGGMDEKLFF. V usage is TRBV7-7 and J usage is TRBJ1-4, with D possibly being TRBD1 (5 bases). The V gene's germline CDR1 is SSHAT and CDR2 FNYEAQ (reference sequence). The CDR3 runs 14 residues. Trimming removed 5 bases from V and 6 bases from J, with 13 bases in between. Full variable domain (missing parts from reference TRBV7-7 and TRBJ1-4): GAGVSQSPRYKVTKRGQDVTLRCDPISSHATLYWYQQALGQGPEFLTYFNYEAQPDKSGLPSDRFSAERPEGSISTLTIQRTEQRDSAMYRCASSIGGMDEKLFFGSGTQLSVL.

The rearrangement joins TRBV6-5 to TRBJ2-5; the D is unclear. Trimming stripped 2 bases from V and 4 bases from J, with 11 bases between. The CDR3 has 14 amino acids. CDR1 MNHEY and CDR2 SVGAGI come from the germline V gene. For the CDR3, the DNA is TGTGCCAGCAGTTACCTCCCCCGCATAGAGACCCAGTACTTC. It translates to CASSYLPRIETQYF.

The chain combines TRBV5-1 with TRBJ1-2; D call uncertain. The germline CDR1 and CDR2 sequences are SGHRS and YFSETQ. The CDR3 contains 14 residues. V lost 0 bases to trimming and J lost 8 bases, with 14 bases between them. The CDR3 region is CASSLEPGVEGYTF. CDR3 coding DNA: TGCGCCAGCAGCTTGGAACCCGGGGTGGAAGGCTACACCTTC.

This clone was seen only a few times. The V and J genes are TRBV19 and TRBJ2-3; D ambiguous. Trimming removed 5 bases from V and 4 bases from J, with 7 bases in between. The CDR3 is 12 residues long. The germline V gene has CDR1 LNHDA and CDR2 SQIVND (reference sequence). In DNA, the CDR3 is TGTGCCAGTAGTCTAGTCCCAGATACGCAGTATTTT. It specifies CASSLVPDTQYF.

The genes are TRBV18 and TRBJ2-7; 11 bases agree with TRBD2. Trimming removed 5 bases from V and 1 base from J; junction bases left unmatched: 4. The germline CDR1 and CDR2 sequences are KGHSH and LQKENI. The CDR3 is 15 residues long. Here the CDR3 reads CASSGLAGGSYEQYF. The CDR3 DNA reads TGTGCCAGCTCAGGACTAGCGGGCGGATCCTACGAGCAGTACTTC.

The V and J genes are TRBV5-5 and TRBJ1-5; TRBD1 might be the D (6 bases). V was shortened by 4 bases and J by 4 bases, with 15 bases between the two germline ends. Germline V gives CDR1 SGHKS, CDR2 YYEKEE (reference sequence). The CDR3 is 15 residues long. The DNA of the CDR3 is TGTGCCAGCAGCCTACAGGGAAATTTGAATCAGCCCCAGCATTTT. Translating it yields CASSLQGNLNQPQHF.

The CDR3 DNA sequence: TGTGCCAGCAGCTTAGGGACCCCCTACGAGCAGTACTTC. Translating it yields CASSLGTPYEQYF. The V call is TRBV7-9, the J call TRBJ2-7, with unresolved D. Germline CDR1 and CDR2: SEHNR and FQNEAQ (reference sequence). V lost 1 base and J lost 2, with 6 bases in between. This CDR3 has 13 residues.

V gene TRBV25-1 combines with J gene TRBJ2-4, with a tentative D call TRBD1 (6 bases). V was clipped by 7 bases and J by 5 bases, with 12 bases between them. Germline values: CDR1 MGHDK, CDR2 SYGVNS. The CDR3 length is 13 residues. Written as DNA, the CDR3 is TGTGCCAGCATTTCCCACAGGGAAAACATTCAGTACTTC. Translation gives CASISHRENIQYF.

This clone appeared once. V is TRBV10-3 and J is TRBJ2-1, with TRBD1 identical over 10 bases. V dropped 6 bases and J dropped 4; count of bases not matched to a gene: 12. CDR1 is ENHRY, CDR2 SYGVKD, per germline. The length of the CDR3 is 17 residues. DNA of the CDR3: TGTGCCATCAGCCTCCTGAACCCGGGACAGGGGTACAATGAGCAGTTCTTC. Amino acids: CAISLLNPGQGYNEQFF.

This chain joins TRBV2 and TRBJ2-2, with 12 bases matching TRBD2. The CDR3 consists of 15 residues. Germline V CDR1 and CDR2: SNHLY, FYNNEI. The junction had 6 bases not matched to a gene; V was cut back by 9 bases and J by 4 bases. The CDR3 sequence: CASNGLAGFTGELFF. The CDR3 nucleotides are TGTGCCAGTAACGGACTAGCGGGGTTCACCGGGGAGCTGTTTTTT.

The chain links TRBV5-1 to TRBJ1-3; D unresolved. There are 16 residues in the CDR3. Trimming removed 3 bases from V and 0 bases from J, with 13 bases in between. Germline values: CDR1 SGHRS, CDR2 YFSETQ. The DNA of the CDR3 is TGCGCCAGCAGCTCAGGAAACTACCACTCTGGAAACACCATATATTTT. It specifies CASSSGNYHSGNTIYF. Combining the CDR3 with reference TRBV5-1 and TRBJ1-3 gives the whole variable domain KAGVTQTPRYLIKTRGQQVTLSCSPISGHRSVSWYQQTPGQGLQFLFEYFSETQRNKGNFPGRFSGRQFSNSRSEMNVSTLELGDSALYLCASSSGNYHSGNTIYFGEGSWLTVV.

Here the CDR3 DNA reads TGCGCCAGCAGCCTACAGGGGGCCTACGAGCAGTACTTC. Translating gives CASSLQGAYEQYF. V usage is TRBV5-1 and J usage is TRBJ2-7; 8 bases align to TRBD1. The CDR3 sequence is 13 residues long. V lost 4 bases and J lost 2; bases outside the gene matches: 2. Germline V CDR1 and CDR2: SGHRS, YFSETQ.

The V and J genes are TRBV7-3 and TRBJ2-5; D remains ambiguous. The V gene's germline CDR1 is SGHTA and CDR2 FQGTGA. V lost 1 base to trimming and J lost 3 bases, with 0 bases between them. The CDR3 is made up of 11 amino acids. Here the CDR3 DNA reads TGTGCCAGCAGCTTAAAAGAGACCCAGTACTTC. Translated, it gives CASSLKETQYF.

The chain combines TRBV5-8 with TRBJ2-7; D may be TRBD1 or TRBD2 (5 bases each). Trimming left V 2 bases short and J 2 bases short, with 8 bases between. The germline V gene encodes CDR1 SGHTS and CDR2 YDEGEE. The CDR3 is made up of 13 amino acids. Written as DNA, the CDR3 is TGTGCCAGCAGCTTAGGGACCCCCTACGAGCAGTACTTC. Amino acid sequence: CASSLGTPYEQYF.

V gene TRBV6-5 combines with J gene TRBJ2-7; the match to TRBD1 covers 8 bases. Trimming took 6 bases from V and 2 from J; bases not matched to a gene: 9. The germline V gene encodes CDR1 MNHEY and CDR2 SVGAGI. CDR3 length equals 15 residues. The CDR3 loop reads CASSLRGLSPYEQYF. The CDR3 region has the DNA TGTGCCAGCAGCCTCAGGGGGCTGAGCCCCTACGAGCAGTACTTC.